This T cell receptor (beta chain) is drawn from a study of T cells in Graves' hyperthyroidism and ophthalmopathy. Study observations and caveats: The authors' 13 V-J model separated ophthalmopathy from stable hyperthyroidism. Also found in blood were most expanded thyroid clonotypes above 0.001.

This clonotype was seen ten or more times. What it binds is unknown. Germline CDR1 and CDR2: ENHRY and SYGVKD. This CDR3 comprises 16 residues. V lost 6 bases to trimming and J lost 9 bases, with 24 bases between them. Researchers took RNA transcripts and amplified the TCR beta CDR3 regions from them. A first-round RT-PCR of the TCR CDR3 used the HTBI primer set. One entry per CDR3 protein, called by TCRdb with MiXCR from the multiplex PCR reads. The data contain a few hundred thousand distinct CDR3 sequences, approximately 17% of them singletons. This receptor was identified in a young woman with Graves' ophthalmopathy. The sample taken for sequencing was blood. The V and J genes are TRBV10-3 and TRBJ2-1; D is perhaps TRBD1 (6 bases). The CDR3 here is CAISYTQQGSGGEQFF. The CDR3 nucleotides are TGTGCCATCAGCTACACCCAACAGGGAAGCGGTGGTGAGCAGTTCTTC.